Below are 14 T cell receptor beta chains sequenced from a single sample in a study of response to subunit inactivated influenza vaccine. TCRdb recomputed calls from the RT-PCR reads with MiXCR, one row per CDR3 protein. Of about 780,000 distinct CDR3 sequences listed, 15% to 20% are singletons. Sequencing was performed on PBMCs from blood, taken 4 to 6 days after vaccination. Receptor source: a man in his fifties who received an inactivated influenza vaccine.

The chain links TRBV7-6 to TRBJ2-3, with 7 bases fitting TRBD2. The CDR3 loop spans 16 amino acids. The germline V gene has CDR1 SGHVS and CDR2 FNYEAQ. The V and J ends lost 0 bases and 4 bases, in that order; junction bases with no gene match: 7. As DNA, the CDR3 is TGTGCCAGCAGCTTAGCGGCGGGAGCAGGAGCAGATACGCAGTATTTT. Its protein is CASSLAAGAGADTQYF.

The V call is TRBV11-2, the J call TRBJ2-7; TRBD1 matches at 7 bases. This CDR3 comprises 14 residues. Germline V CDR1 and CDR2: SGHAT, FQNNGV. The ends lost 4 bases at V and 3 bases at J; junction bases unmatched: 6. CDR3 loop: CASSYRDSVYEQYF. The CDR3 bases are TGTGCCAGCAGCTACAGGGACAGTGTCTACGAGCAGTACTTC.

V gene TRBV28 combines with J gene TRBJ2-7; TRBD2 matches at 9 bases. The ends lost 5 bases at V and 6 bases at J; junction bases unmatched: 14. CDR1 and CDR2 (germline): MDHEN, SYDVKM. The CDR3 has 16 residues. The CDR3 loop is CASSPTAGGGRLEQYF. Written as DNA, the CDR3 is TGTGCCAGCAGTCCCACAGCGGGGGGCGGTAGGCTCGAGCAGTACTTC.

The chain joins TRBV10-3 to TRBJ2-2; a weak D match, TRBD1 (6 bases). Trimming cost V 1 base and J 3 bases, with 9 bases left between them. Germline values: CDR1 ENHRY, CDR2 SYGVKD. This CDR3 comprises 15 residues. CDR3 sequence: CAISEYRTDTGELFF. The CDR3, as DNA: TGTGCCATCAGTGAGTATCGGACAGACACCGGGGAGCTGTTTTTT.

Ten or more counts support this clonotype. This chain links TRBV12-3 or TRBV12-4 with TRBJ2-1; perhaps TRBD2 as D (6 bases). The V and J ends lost 8 bases and 5 bases respectively, with 13 bases between them. The CDR3 is 13 amino acids. The CDR3 loop is CASGRRANNEQFF. CDR3 nucleotide sequence: TGTGCCAGCGGGAGGCGGGCCAACAATGAGCAGTTCTTC.

The chain recombines TRBV4-1 with TRBJ2-1; either TRBD1 or TRBD2 may supply D (5 bases each). Trimming left V 6 bases short and J 9 bases short, with 24 bases between. Germline V gene sequence: CDR1 MGHRA, CDR2 YSYEKL. This CDR3 comprises 16 residues. The CDR3 here is CASRGLQGRVNGEQFF. CDR3 DNA sequence: TGCGCCAGCAGAGGACTCCAGGGCAGGGTAAACGGTGAGCAGTTCTTC.

As regards this clonotype: A much more abundant neighbour one base away suggests this may be a read error. V gene TRBV5-1 combines with J gene TRBJ2-7; 7 nucleotides match TRBD1. Trimming removed 8 bases from V and 5 bases from J; junction bases left unmatched: 16. Germline V gene data show CDR1 as SGHRS and CDR2 as YFSETQ. CDR3 length: 15 amino acids. CDR3 residues: CARSVATGKLDEQYF. The CDR3 nucleotides read TGCGCCAGGAGCGTGGCGACAGGGAAGTTAGACGAGCAGTACTTC.

J is TRBJ1-4 and V is TRBV5-8, with D maybe TRBD1 (5 bases). Germline-derived CDR1 and CDR2 are SGHTS and YDEGEE. The CDR3 length is 15 residues. Trimming took off 3 bases at V and 8 bases at J, with 17 bases between the two ends. CDR3 sequence reads: CASSSEGLKGEKLFF. The CDR3 DNA is TGTGCCAGCAGCTCCGAAGGTTTGAAGGGGGAAAAACTGTTTTTT.

The genes are TRBV20-1 and TRBJ2-4; TRBD1 matches 9 bases. This CDR3 has 14 amino acids. V gave up 0 bases and J gave up 6 bases; unmatched junction bases: 3. Germline V gene lookup returns CDR1 DFQATT and CDR2 SNEGSKA (reference sequence). CDR3 bases: TGCAGTGCTAGAGAGTACAGGGGGCTAAACATTCAGTACTTC. It yields the protein CSAREYRGLNIQYF.

This sequence joins TRBV20-1 and TRBJ2-7; the D is unclear. CDR1 and CDR2 from the germline V gene are DFQATT and SNEGSKA (reference sequence). This CDR3 is built from 12 residues. V lost 3 bases and J lost 3, with 9 bases in between. CDR3 in amino acids: CSASVRFYEQYF. The CDR3 coding sequence is TGCAGTGCTAGTGTACGCTTCTACGAGCAGTACTTC.

There are a few counts of this clonotype. The rearrangement joins TRBV20-1 to TRBJ2-4, with no clear D. The CDR3 sequence is 16 residues long. V dropped 4 bases and J dropped 0 bases, with 16 bases sitting between them. The germline V gene has CDR1 DFQATT and CDR2 SNEGSKA (reference sequence). CDR3 region: CSAISRRQLAKNIQYF. The CDR3 region has the DNA TGCAGTGCTATCAGTAGGCGGCAACTAGCCAAAAACATTCAGTACTTC.

This clonotype has just a few counts. The chain combines TRBV29-1 with TRBJ2-3, with TRBD2 matching over 15 bases. The germline gives CDR1 SQVTM, CDR2 ANQGSEA. This CDR3 is 16 amino acids long. Germline trimming cut 3 bases from V and 2 bases from J; bases unmatched to any gene: 3. CDR3 sequence: CSVDGLAGGHTDTQYF. In DNA form, the CDR3 reads TGCAGCGTTGACGGACTAGCGGGAGGGCACACAGATACGCAGTATTTT.

CDR3 sequence reads: CASSQPGAPGELFF. Here the CDR3 DNA reads TGTGCCAGCAGCCAGCCAGGAGCCCCCGGGGAGCTGTTTTTT. The genes are TRBV4-2 and TRBJ2-2, with D unclear. V was pared by 3 bases and J by 6 bases, with 11 bases between. The germline gives CDR1 LGHNA, CDR2 YNFKEQ. The CDR3 covers 14 residues.

In its sample, this clonotype was seen a few times. This chain links TRBV10-3 with TRBJ2-1, with 10 bases identical to TRBD1. From germline, CDR1 is ENHRY and CDR2 SYGVKD. The CDR3 totals 15 residues. The junction had 2 bases not matched to a gene; V was cut back by 6 bases and J by 0 bases. The CDR3 bases are TGTGCCATCAGCGGACAGGGGGGCTCCTACAATGAGCAGTTCTTC. Its translation is CAISGQGGSYNEQFF.